This TCR beta chain was sequenced during a study of blood T cell repertoires in COVID-19. Overall study context: The United States, Italy and Spain supplied acute and convalescent COVID-19 samples. Sources were T cells, B-cell-depleted T cells, or PBMCs; the material itself was cDNA or gDNA.

This clone was recorded a few times. The CDR3 loop spans 13 amino acids. With 1 base removed from V and 2 bases from J, the gap between germline ends came to 4 bases. Looked up from germline, CDR1 is SGHAT and CDR2 is FQNNGV. TCRdb's table, derived via immunoSEQ multiplex PCR, lists solely in-frame clones and lacks some. The sample lists roughly 200,000 clones, approximately 90% occurring once. The sequenced sample consisted of peripheral blood. The clonotype originates from a man in his sixties who had recovered from COVID-19. The chain links TRBV11-2 to TRBJ2-3; D remains ambiguous. CDR3 nucleotides: TGTGCCAGCAGCTTAGCGGTCACAGATACGCAGTATTTT. It specifies CASSLAVTDTQYF.